This T cell receptor (beta chain) was profiled in a study of blood T cells in healthy people across ages. As for the study in general: Per two T cells, about one barcoded beta molecule was captured through template switching.

Germline lookup yields CDR1 SGHNT and CDR2 YENEEA. The CDR3 sequence is 15 residues long. The V end lost 1 base, the J end lost 8 bases, and 15 bases lay between the germline ends. Sample-barcoded 5' priming and a J-beta primer mix drove a second PCR of about 6 to 12 cycles. TCRdb reanalysed the 5' RACE reads using MiXCR and keeps one entry per CDR3 protein. The sample gives approximately 960,000 distinct CDR3 sequences, about 28% of which show up once; 10% is in the top ten. These data were also filed under a second study, of T cells of mothers and their children. That source notes: The authors used all extracted RNA for cDNA synthesis, at 1.5 ug per 15 ul.

The sequencing sample was made of blood. The chain uses TRBV11-3 and TRBJ2-1; D call uncertain. The receptor comes from a woman in her forties in good health. In DNA form, the CDR3 reads TGTGCCAGCAGCTTAGGAAGTGGGGTGTCTTATGAGCAGTTCTTC. It encodes CASSLGSGVSYEQFF.